The clone carrying this TCR beta chain occurred once. V lost 0 bases and J lost 8, with 9 bases in between. Per the germline V gene, CDR1 is SGHNT and CDR2 is YYREEE (reference sequence). The length of the CDR3 is 14 residues. This entry belongs to a study of OX40 agonist ivuxolimab in advanced cancers. Sequencing was performed with immunoSEQ multiplex PCR; in TCRdb, only in-frame clones are kept and a portion is missing. The sample has around 76,000 clones, 70% to 85% seen once. This sequence originates from an adult with an advanced solid tumor such as melanoma, head and neck, liver or kidney cancer. The rearrangement uses TRBV5-4 and TRBJ1-6; D perhaps matches TRBD1 (6 bases). Sequenced material: CD4+ or CD8+ T cells sorted from blood, taken in a trial of the OX40 agonist ivuxolimab. CDR3 sequence: CASSLVGGDSPLHF. In DNA, the CDR3 is TGTGCCAGCAGCTTGGTAGGGGGTGATTCACCCCTCCACTTT. The variable domain in full, with the rest retrieved from reference TRBV5-4 and TRBJ1-6, is ETGVTQSPTHLIKTRGQQVTLRCSSQSGHNTVSWYQQALGQGPQFIFQYYREEENGRGNFPPRFSGLQFPNYSSELNVNALELDDSALYLCASSLVGGDSPLHFGNGTRLTVT.